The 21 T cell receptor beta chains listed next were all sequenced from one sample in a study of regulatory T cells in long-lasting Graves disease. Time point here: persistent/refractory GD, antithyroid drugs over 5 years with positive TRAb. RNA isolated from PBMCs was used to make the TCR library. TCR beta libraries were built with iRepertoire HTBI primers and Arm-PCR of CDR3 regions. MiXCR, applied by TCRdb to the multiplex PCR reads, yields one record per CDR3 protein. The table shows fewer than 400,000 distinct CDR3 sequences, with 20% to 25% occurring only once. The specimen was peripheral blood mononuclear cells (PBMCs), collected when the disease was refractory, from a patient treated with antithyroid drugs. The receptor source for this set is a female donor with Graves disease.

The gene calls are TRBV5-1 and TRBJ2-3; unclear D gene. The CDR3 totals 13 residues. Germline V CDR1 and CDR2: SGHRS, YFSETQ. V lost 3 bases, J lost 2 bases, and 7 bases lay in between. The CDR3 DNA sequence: TGCGCCAGCAGCTCTCCGGACACAGATACGCAGTATTTT. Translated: CASSSPDTDTQYF.

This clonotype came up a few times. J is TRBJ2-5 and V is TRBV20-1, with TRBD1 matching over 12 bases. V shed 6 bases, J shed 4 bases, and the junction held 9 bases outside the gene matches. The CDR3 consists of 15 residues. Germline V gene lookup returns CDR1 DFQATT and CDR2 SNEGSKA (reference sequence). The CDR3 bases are TGCAGTGCGACAGGGACAGGGGGCTTAGTAGAGACCCAGTACTTC. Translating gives CSATGTGGLVETQYF.

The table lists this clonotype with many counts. The chain's CDR3 is CASGTNSGLNSYEQYF. The CDR3 DNA sequence: TGTGCTAGTGGCACAAATTCGGGACTCAACTCCTACGAGCAGTACTTC. The genes are TRBV12-5 and TRBJ2-7; possibly TRBD2 for D (6 bases). The CDR3 is made up of 16 amino acids. V was clipped by 6 bases and J by 0 bases, with 18 bases between them. The germline gives CDR1 LGHNT, CDR2 FRNRAP.

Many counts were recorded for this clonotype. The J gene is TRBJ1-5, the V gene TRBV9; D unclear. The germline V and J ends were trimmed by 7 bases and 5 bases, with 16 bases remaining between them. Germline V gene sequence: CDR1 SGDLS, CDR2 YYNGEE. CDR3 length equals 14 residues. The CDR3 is CASSLWGGDQPQHF. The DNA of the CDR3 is TGTGCCAGCTCCCTCTGGGGTGGGGATCAGCCCCAGCATTTT.

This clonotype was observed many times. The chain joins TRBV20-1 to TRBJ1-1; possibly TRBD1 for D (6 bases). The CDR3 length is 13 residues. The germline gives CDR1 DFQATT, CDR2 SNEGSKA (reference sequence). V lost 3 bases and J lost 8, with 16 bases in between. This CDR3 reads CSASVIQGTEAFF. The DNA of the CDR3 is TGCAGTGCTAGTGTTATACAGGGCACCGAAGCTTTCTTT.

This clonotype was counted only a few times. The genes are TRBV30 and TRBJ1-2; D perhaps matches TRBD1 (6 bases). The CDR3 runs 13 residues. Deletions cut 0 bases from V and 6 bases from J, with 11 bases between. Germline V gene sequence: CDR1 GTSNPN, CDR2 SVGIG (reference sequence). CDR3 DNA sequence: TGTGCCTGGAGTGTGCTGGGGGCGCATGGCTACACCTTC. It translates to CAWSVLGAHGYTF.

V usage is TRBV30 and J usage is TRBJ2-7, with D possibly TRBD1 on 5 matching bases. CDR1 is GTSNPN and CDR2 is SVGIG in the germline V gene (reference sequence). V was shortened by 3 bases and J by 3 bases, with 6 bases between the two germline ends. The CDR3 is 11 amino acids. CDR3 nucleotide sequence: TGTGCCTGGAGGCAGGGCTACGAGCAGTACTTC. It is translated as CAWRQGYEQYF.

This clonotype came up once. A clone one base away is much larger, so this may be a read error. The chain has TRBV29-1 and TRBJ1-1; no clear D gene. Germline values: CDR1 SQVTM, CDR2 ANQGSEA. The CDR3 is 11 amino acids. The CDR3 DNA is TGCAGCGGCCGGTTGAACACTGAAGCTTCCTTT. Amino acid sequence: CSGRLNTEASF.

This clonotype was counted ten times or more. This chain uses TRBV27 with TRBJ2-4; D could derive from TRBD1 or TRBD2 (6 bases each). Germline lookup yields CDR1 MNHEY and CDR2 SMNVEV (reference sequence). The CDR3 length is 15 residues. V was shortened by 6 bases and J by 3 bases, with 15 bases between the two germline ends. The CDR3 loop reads CASRTGAWGKNIQYF. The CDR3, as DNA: TGTGCCAGCAGGACGGGGGCATGGGGCAAAAACATTCAGTACTTC.

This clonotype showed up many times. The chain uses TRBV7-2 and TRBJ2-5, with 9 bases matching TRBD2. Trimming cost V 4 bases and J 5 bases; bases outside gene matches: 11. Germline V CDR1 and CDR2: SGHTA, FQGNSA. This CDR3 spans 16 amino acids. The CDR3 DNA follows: TGTGCCAGCAGCTCCCTGGCGGGAGGGATACTGGAGACCCAGTACTTC. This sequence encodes CASSSLAGGILETQYF.

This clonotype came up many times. The CDR3, as DNA: TGTGCCAGCAGCTCGACTACCTTCACCGGGGAGCTGTTTTTT. Encoded protein: CASSSTTFTGELFF. This chain joins TRBV11-2 and TRBJ2-2, with a weak D call TRBD2 (5 bases). Germline values: CDR1 SGHAT, CDR2 FQNNGV. The CDR3 has 14 residues. V shed 4 bases and J shed 4 bases, with 10 bases lying between them.

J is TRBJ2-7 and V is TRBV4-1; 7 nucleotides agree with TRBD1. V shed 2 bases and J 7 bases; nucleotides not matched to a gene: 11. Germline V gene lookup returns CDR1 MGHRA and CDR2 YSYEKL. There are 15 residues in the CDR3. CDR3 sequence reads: CASSQRRDSFGEQYF. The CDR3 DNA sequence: TGCGCCAGCAGCCAACGACGGGACAGCTTTGGGGAGCAGTACTTC.

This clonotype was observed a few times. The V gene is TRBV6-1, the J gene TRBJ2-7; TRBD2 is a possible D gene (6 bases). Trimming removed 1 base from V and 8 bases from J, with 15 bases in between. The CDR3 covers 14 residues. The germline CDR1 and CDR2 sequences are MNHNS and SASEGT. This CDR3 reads CASSEGRDAYKQYF. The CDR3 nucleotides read TGTGCCAGCAGTGAAGGGCGGGATGCCTATAAGCAGTACTTC.

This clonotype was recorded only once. CDR3 DNA: TGCGCCAGCAGCTTGGCCGGGGTGGACATATATTTT. As protein: CASSLAGVDIYF. The chain combines TRBV5-1 with TRBJ1-3; D uncertain. CDR1 SGHRS and CDR2 YFSETQ come from the germline V gene. V lost 0 bases, J lost 12 bases, and 10 bases lay in between. This CDR3 has 12 residues.

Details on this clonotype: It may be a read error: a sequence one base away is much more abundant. CDR3 amino acids: CASSKEGPNQPQHF. CDR3 coding DNA: TGTGCCAGCAGTAAAGAGGGACCGAATCAGCCCCAGCATTTT. This sequence joins TRBV13 and TRBJ1-5, with D possibly being TRBD1 (5 bases). Trimming took off 6 bases at V and 4 bases at J, with 13 bases between the two ends. Germline values: CDR1 PRHDT, CDR2 FYEKMQ (reference sequence). The CDR3 has 14 residues.

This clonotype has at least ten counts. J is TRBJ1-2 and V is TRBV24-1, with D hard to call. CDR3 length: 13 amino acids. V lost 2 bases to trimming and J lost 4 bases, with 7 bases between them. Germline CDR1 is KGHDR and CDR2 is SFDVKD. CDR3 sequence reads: CATSDYRFYGYTF. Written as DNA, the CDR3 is TGTGCCACCAGTGATTACAGATTCTATGGCTACACCTTC.

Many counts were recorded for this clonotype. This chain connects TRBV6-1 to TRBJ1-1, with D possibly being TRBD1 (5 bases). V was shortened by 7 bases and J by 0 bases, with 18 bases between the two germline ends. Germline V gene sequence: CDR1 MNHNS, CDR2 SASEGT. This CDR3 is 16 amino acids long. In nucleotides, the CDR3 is TGTGCCAGCACCCCGAGGGGTACAGCCTTGAACACTGAAGCTTTCTTT. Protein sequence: CASTPRGTALNTEAFF.

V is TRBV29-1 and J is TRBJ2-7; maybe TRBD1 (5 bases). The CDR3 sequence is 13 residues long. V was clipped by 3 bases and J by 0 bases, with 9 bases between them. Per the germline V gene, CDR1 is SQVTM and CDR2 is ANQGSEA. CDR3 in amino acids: CSVDPGPSYEQYF. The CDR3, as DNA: TGCAGCGTTGATCCAGGGCCCTCCTACGAGCAGTACTTC.

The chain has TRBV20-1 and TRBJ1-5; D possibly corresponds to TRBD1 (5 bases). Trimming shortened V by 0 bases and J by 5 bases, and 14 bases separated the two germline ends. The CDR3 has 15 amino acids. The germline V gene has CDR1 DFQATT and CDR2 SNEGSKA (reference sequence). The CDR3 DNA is TGCAGTGCTAGAGACCGGGACGGGGGGGATCAGCCCCAGCATTTT. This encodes CSARDRDGGDQPQHF.

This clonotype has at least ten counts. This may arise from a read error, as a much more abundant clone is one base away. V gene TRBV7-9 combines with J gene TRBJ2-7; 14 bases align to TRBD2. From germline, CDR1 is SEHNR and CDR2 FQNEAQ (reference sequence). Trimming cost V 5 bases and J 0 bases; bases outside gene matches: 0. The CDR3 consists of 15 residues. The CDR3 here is CASSGTSGSSYEQYF. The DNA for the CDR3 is TGTGCCAGCAGCGGGACTAGCGGGAGCTCCTACGAGCAGTACTTC.

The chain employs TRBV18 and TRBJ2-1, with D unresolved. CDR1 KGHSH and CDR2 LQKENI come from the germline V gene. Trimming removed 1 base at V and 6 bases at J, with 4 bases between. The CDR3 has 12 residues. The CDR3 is CASSPLANEQFF. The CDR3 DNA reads TGTGCCAGCTCACCACTAGCCAATGAGCAGTTCTTC. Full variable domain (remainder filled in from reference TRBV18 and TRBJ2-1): NAGVMQNPRHLVRRRGQEARLRCSPMKGHSHVYWYRQLPEEGLKFMVYLQKENIIDESGMPKERFSAEFPKEGPSILRIQQVVRGDSAAYFCASSPLANEQFFGPGTRLTVL.